What follows are 6 T cell receptor beta chains derived from one specimen sequenced in a study of cytomegalovirus exposure and HLA in healthy donors. PCR involved 60 Vbeta and 13 Jbeta primers. Repertoires were generated with immunoSEQ multiplex PCR, while TCRdb's copy carries only in-frame clones and drops some. The sample totals approximately 110,000 clones; its top ten clones hold 2.5% to 3%. The source material was PBMCs. The receptors stem from a man younger than 40 in good health and CMV-seronegative.

The chain is built from TRBV28 and TRBJ2-7, with D perhaps matching TRBD1 (6 bases). V shed 5 bases and J shed 1 base, with 15 bases lying between them. The CDR3 runs to 15 residues. Germline values: CDR1 MDHEN, CDR2 SYDVKM. The CDR3 DNA follows: TGTGCCAGCAGTACGCCCGGACAGCTATCCTACGAGCAGTACTTC. It codes for CASSTPGQLSYEQYF.

CDR3 DNA: TGTGCCAGCAGTTCACAGGGGGTGTCGGCTGAAGCTTTCTTT. Its translation: CASSSQGVSAEAFF. This sequence joins TRBV28 and TRBJ1-1; 8 nucleotides line up with TRBD1. V dropped 4 bases and J dropped 6; count of bases not matched to a gene: 7. This CDR3 has 14 residues. Looked up from germline, CDR1 is MDHEN and CDR2 is SYDVKM.

The chain carries TRBV28 and TRBJ2-5, with a possible D match to TRBD1 (6 bases). This CDR3 is 14 amino acids long. Per germline, CDR1 MDHEN and CDR2 SYDVKM. Trimming took off 5 bases at V and 1 base at J, with 11 bases between the two ends. CDR3 coding DNA: TGTGCCAGCAGTAACAGGGCCATCCAAGAGACCCAGTACTTC. Translating gives CASSNRAIQETQYF.

Remarks on this clone: The same CDR3 arises from other DNA sequences in this sample as well. The J gene is TRBJ1-5, the V gene TRBV4-1; D is unresolved. The CDR3 is 14 residues long. CDR1 and CDR2 (germline): MGHRA, YSYEKL. V lost 1 base and J lost 4, with 8 bases in between. In DNA, the CDR3 is TGCGCCAGCAGCCAAGGGGCCCCTAATCAGCCCCAGCATTTT. Protein sequence: CASSQGAPNQPQHF.

The genes are TRBV5-1 and TRBJ2-5; 7 positions agree with TRBD2. CDR3 length: 14 amino acids. V was clipped by 6 bases and J by 1 base; unmatched bases: 6. The germline gives CDR1 SGHRS, CDR2 YFSETQ. CDR3 amino acids: CASNPGTIQETQYF. The CDR3 DNA sequence: TGCGCCAGCAACCCGGGGACTATCCAAGAGACCCAGTACTTC.

The chain couples TRBV28 to TRBJ2-7; 7 bases are shared with TRBD2. The CDR3 spans 14 residues. V trimming: 3 bases; J trimming: 5 bases; junction bases outside the gene matches: 7. CDR1 and CDR2 from the germline V gene are MDHEN and SYDVKM. CDR3 residues: CASSLEREGNEQYF. Here the CDR3 DNA reads TGTGCCAGCAGTTTGGAAAGGGAGGGCAACGAGCAGTACTTC. The full variable domain, its missing parts supplied by reference TRBV28 and TRBJ2-7, is DVKVTQSSRYLVKRTGEKVFLECVQDMDHENMFWYRQDPGLGLRLIYFSYDVKMKEKGDIPEGYSVSREKKERFSLILESASTNQTSMYLCASSLEREGNEQYFGPGTRLTVT.